This T cell receptor beta chain was obtained from a study of control samples from healthy donors and cancer patients. Method: immunoSEQ multiplex PCR; TCRdb's copy keeps in-frame clones and lacks some. The sample has approximately 180,000 clones; 94% are singletons. The source of this sequence is a woman aged 18-29 years in good health. The specimen was blood.

In nucleotides, the CDR3 is TGCGCCAGCAGCCTAAATTCTAATGAGCAGTTCTTC. It encodes CASSLNSNEQFF. The chain links TRBV5-1 to TRBJ2-1; no firm D call. The CDR3 has 12 residues. Germline CDR1 SGHRS, CDR2 YFSETQ. Trimming stripped 4 bases from V and 7 bases from J, with 9 bases between. Full variable domain (remainder filled in from reference TRBV5-1 and TRBJ2-1): KAGVTQTPRYLIKTRGQQVTLSCSPISGHRSVSWYQQTPGQGLQFLFEYFSETQRNKGNFPGRFSGRQFSNSRSEMNVSTLELGDSALYLCASSLNSNEQFFGPGTRLTVL.